Below, one TCR beta chain is given with its context. Its antigen is undetermined. Sorted subsets were amplified in replicate PCRs using approximately 0.2 ug DNA, tens of thousands of T cell genomes. Generated by immunoSEQ multiplex PCR, the TCRdb table keeps only in-frame clones and is missing some. The profile shows under 1 million clones, 92% of them singletons. This specimen belongs to a study of shared clonotypes between healthy human individuals. About the study: Each donor's CD4 naive and CD4 memory cells filled three plates apiece, CD8 naive two, and CD8 memory one.

Study-wide findings and caveats: Between a handful of donors, naive CD4 clonotypes were shared at a level of approximately 5%. Richness estimates generally favored naive over memory subsets.

CD8 cells classed as naive were CD45RO-negative and positively selected for CCR7, excluding terminally differentiated effector memory CD45RA+ cells. V was cut by 1 base and J by 1 base, with 7 bases left in between. The CDR3 sequence is 14 residues long. The germline gives CDR1 SGHDN, CDR2 FVKESK. Sequenced sample: naive CD8+ T cells sorted from blood. This clonotype was obtained from a man aged 25-45 years in good health. The rearrangement links TRBV14 to TRBJ2-5, with unresolved D. The CDR3 sequence is CASSQVQSQETQYF. For the CDR3, the DNA is TGTGCCAGCAGCCAAGTGCAGAGCCAAGAGACCCAGTACTTC.